A selection of T cell receptor beta chains follows, all from one sample in a study of vaccination and CD4 T cells after COVID-19. These receptors have no identified antigens. Each CDR3 protein gets one entry after TCRdb re-called the PCR reads with MiXCR. The sample lists about 15,000 distinct CDR3 sequences, around half occurring once. Source material: CD4+ T cells from blood, cultured in vitro. Source of these receptors: a human donor who had recovered from COVID-19. CDR3s include the opening cysteine and the closing phenylalanine or tryptophan. The D gene is left open where the match is weak. Clone size appears in some rows only: once, few, many, or a class for an expanded clone.

d_gene,v_gene,abundance,j_gene,CDR3aa,CDR3nt
TRBD1,TRBV5-1,NA,TRBJ1-6,CASSQGQTFNSPLHF,TGCGCCAGCAGCCAGGGACAGACTTTTAATTCACCCCTCCACTTT
NA,TRBV7-8,NA,TRBJ2-6,CASSPGQTTSGANVLTF,TGTGCCAGCAGCCCTGGACAGACCACCTCTGGGGCCAACGTCCTGACTTTC
NA,TRBV30,NA,TRBJ2-7,CAWSSRGYEQYF,TGTGCCTGGAGTTCACGGGGCTACGAGCAGTACTTC
NA,TRBV15,few,TRBJ1-6,CATRRGNVYSPLHF,TGTGCCACCCGGAGGGGAAACGTATATTCACCCCTCCACTTT
TRBD2,TRBV7-2,NA,TRBJ2-2,CASSLSGRAGTGELFF,TGTGCCAGCAGCTTATCCGGGAGGGCGGGCACCGGGGAGCTGTTTTTT
TRBD1,TRBV5-1,NA,TRBJ1-2,CASSPGTGGVYGYTF,TGCGCCAGCAGCCCAGGGACAGGGGGCGTCTATGGCTACACCTTC
NA,TRBV4-1,NA,TRBJ2-2,CASSHRLVSTNTGELFF,TGCGCCAGCAGCCACCGCCTGGTCTCTACAAACACCGGGGAGCTGTTTTTT
NA,TRBV28,few,TRBJ1-5,CASSYPNRVRSNQPQHF,TGTGCCAGCAGTTATCCCAACAGGGTTAGGAGCAATCAGCCCCAGCATTTT
NA,TRBV28,few,TRBJ1-1,CASSTLMTESMNTEAFF,TGTGCCAGCAGCACACTCATGACCGAATCCATGAACACTGAAGCTTTCTTT
NA,TRBV20-1,few,TRBJ1-2,CSARGGSLGYTF,TGCAGTGCTAGAGGGGGCTCACTAGGCTACACCTTC
NA,TRBV4-3,few,TRBJ2-5,CASSQDFGTRGETQYF,TGCGCCAGCAGCCAAGATTTCGGCACCCGGGGGGAGACCCAGTACTTC